The 25 T cell receptor beta chains below all came from one sample that was sequenced in a study of shared clonotypes between healthy human individuals. Method: immunoSEQ multiplex PCR; TCRdb's copy keeps in-frame clones and lacks some. The sample consists of 550,000 to 600,000 clones, around 78% of them appearing once. Sample: PBMCs. Receptors originate from a woman between 40 and 50 years old in good health. Some clones in this sample may be carry-over from other donors' samples.

CDR3 DNA sequence: TGTGCCACCTCCACCGGGGCTGGGGCCAACGTCCTGACTTTC. Protein product: CATSTGAGANVLTF. The chain links TRBV19 to TRBJ2-6; a weak D match, TRBD2 (5 bases). The CDR3 extends over 14 amino acids. Germline V gene data show CDR1 as LNHDA and CDR2 as SQIVND (reference sequence). V dropped 10 bases and J dropped 2 bases, with 12 bases sitting between them.

The V and J genes are TRBV10-3 and TRBJ2-5; D is uncertain. The end of the DNA aligns better with TRBJ2-7, so the J call may be wrong. This CDR3 is 15 amino acids long. Germline lookup yields CDR1 ENHRY and CDR2 SYGVKD. This chain's CDR3 is CAISELRQLPYEQYF. For the CDR3, the DNA is TGTGCCATCAGTGAGTTAAGACAACTACCCTACGAGCAGTACTTC.

This chain joins TRBV7-8 and TRBJ2-1; D is perhaps TRBD2 (5 bases). CDR3 length equals 16 residues. Trimming cost V 1 base and J 7 bases, with 17 bases left between them. CDR1 and CDR2 (germline): SGHVS, FQNEAQ. CDR3 in amino acids: CASSLDLAGPQNEQFF. The CDR3, as DNA: TGTGCCAGCAGCTTAGATCTTGCGGGCCCCCAGAATGAGCAGTTCTTC.

In its sample, this clone was seen a few times. J is TRBJ1-2 and V is TRBV15; 9 bases match TRBD1. The germline V gene encodes CDR1 LNHNV and CDR2 YYDKDF (reference sequence). The CDR3 sequence is 15 residues long. V trimming: 1 base; J trimming: 4 bases; junction bases outside the gene matches: 4. The CDR3 sequence is CATSRGTGDGYGYTF. The CDR3 nucleotides are TGTGCCACCAGCAGAGGGACAGGGGACGGCTATGGCTACACCTTC.

V usage is TRBV15 and J usage is TRBJ2-5; 10 bases match TRBD2. Looked up from germline, CDR1 is LNHNV and CDR2 is YYDKDF (reference sequence). Germline trimming cut 1 base from V and 5 bases from J; bases unmatched to any gene: 10. CDR3 length: 17 residues. CDR3 coding DNA: TGTGCCACCAGCAGAGCTCGTCTAGCGGGAGAAGGTGAGACCCAGTACTTC. It codes for CATSRARLAGEGETQYF.

V and J are TRBV2 and TRBJ2-7, with D perhaps matching TRBD2 (6 bases). This CDR3 spans 15 amino acids. Germline V gives CDR1 SNHLY, CDR2 FYNNEI. V was cut by 6 bases and J by 6 bases, with 21 bases left in between. CDR3: CASRGGDALGSEQYF. CDR3 in DNA: TGTGCCAGCAGAGGAGGGGACGCACTAGGGTCCGAGCAGTACTTC.

The chain combines TRBV1 with TRBJ2-2; the D call of TRBD2 is as the table states it, not checked on the DNA. TRBV1 is noted as a pseudogene. The CDR3 totals 16 residues. CDR3 sequence reads: CTSSHPSGSCTGELFF. The CDR3 DNA is TGCACCAGCAGCCATCCTAGCGGGAGTTGCACCGGGGAGCTGTTTTTT.

This chain uses TRBV15 with TRBJ2-3; D is perhaps TRBD2 (6 bases). Deletions cut 3 bases from V and 0 bases from J, with 13 bases between. The CDR3 runs 16 residues. Germline lookup yields CDR1 LNHNV and CDR2 YYDKDF (reference sequence). CDR3 residues: CATSSLAGSSTDTQYF. CDR3 coding DNA: TGTGCCACCAGCAGCCTCGCGGGGTCGAGCACAGATACGCAGTATTTT.

Comment on this clone: This could be a read error, since a much larger clone is one nucleotide away. The chain employs TRBV11-2 and TRBJ1-1; D possibly corresponds to TRBD1 (5 bases). CDR1 is SGHAT, CDR2 FQNNGV, per germline. The CDR3 covers 14 residues. The CDR3 nucleotides are TGTGCCAGCAGCTTAGTGTCAGGGAACACTGAAGCTTCCTTT. Protein: CASSLVSGNTEASF.

The chain has TRBV29-1 and TRBJ2-1, with D possibly TRBD1 on 5 matching bases. The V end was cut by 6 bases, the J end by 9 bases, with 18 bases between. The CDR3 extends over 13 amino acids. Germline V CDR1 and CDR2: SQVTM, ANQGSEA. CDR3 nucleotide sequence: TGCAGCGTCCCGGAAGGGGTGGGCGGTGAGCAGTTCTTC. Translated: CSVPEGVGGEQFF.

The sample holds a few counts of this clone. The rearrangement uses TRBV27 and TRBJ2-5; D unresolved. Trimming took off 2 bases at V and 0 bases at J, with 16 bases between the two ends. Germline CDR1 and CDR2: MNHEY and SMNVEV (reference sequence). This CDR3 has 17 amino acids. CDR3 DNA: TGTGCCAGCAGTTTACTTGGGTTCGGACGCAACCAAGAGACCCAGTACTTC. Its protein product is CASSLLGFGRNQETQYF.

With respect to this clone: This could be a read error, since a much larger clone is one nucleotide away. The genes are TRBV30 and TRBJ1-2; D may be TRBD1 (6 bases). The CDR3 sequence is 14 residues long. Germline values: CDR1 GTSNPN, CDR2 SVGIG (reference sequence). The CDR3 loop is CTWTPSETGYGYTF. CDR3 DNA: TGTACCTGGACCCCCTCTGAGACAGGCTATGGCTACACCTTC. The whole variable domain, filled in from reference TRBV30 and TRBJ1-2, reads SQTIHQWPATLVQPVGSPLSLECTVEGTSNPNLYWYRQAAGRGLQLLFYSVGIGQISSEVPQNLSASRPQDRQFILSSKKLLLSDSGFYLCTWTPSETGYGYTFGSGTRLTVV.

The J gene is TRBJ2-1, the V gene TRBV5-1; D possibly corresponds to TRBD2 (6 bases). The germline V and J ends were trimmed by 4 bases and 1 base, with 18 bases remaining between them. Germline-derived CDR1 and CDR2 are SGHRS and YFSETQ. The CDR3 extends over 17 amino acids. The CDR3 bases are TGCGCCAGCAGCATCACTAGCCCCTGGGGATCCTACAATGAGCAGTTCTTC. It translates to CASSITSPWGSYNEQFF.

The chain uses TRBV4-3 and TRBJ2-2; D remains ambiguous. The ends were cut back, 1 base at V and 6 bases at J, with 12 bases in the middle. Germline V gene sequence: CDR1 LGHNA, CDR2 YSLEER. The CDR3 is made up of 15 amino acids. The CDR3 is CASSQGVSGAGELFF. The CDR3 region has the DNA TGCGCCAGCAGCCAAGGAGTTTCTGGGGCCGGGGAGCTGTTTTTT.

This clone was seen repeatedly, ten times or more. This chain links TRBV15 with TRBJ2-5, with TRBD2 matching over 8 bases. Germline CDR1 and CDR2: LNHNV and YYDKDF (reference sequence). J was trimmed by 11 bases and V by 0 bases; bases with no gene match: 2. CDR3 length: 12 amino acids. As DNA, the CDR3 is TGTGCCACCAGCAGAGATGGGACTAGTCAGTACTTC. Translation: CATSRDGTSQYF.

This chain links TRBV25-1 with TRBJ2-5; the D gene is possibly TRBD2 (6 bases). The V gene lost 5 bases and the J gene lost 3 bases, with 10 bases spanning the gap. The CDR3 runs to 13 residues. CDR1 MGHDK and CDR2 SYGVNS come from the germline V gene. Here the CDR3 reads CASSKLAEETQYF. The CDR3, as DNA: TGTGCCAGCAGTAAATTAGCGGAAGAGACCCAGTACTTC.

This clone was counted a single time. J is TRBJ2-5 and V is TRBV28; D is tentatively TRBD1 or TRBD2 (5 bases each). V was clipped by 2 bases and J by 7 bases, with 17 bases between them. The CDR3 has 15 amino acids. The germline V gene has CDR1 MDHEN and CDR2 SYDVKM. CDR3 DNA sequence: TGTGCCAGCAGTTTAGGTAGGGGAGTAGGCCGGACCCAGTACTTC. Translation: CASSLGRGVGRTQYF.

The table lists this clone with a few counts. The chain recombines TRBV5-1 with TRBJ2-3, with D unresolved. Trimming cost V 1 base and J 0 bases, with 12 bases left between them. The CDR3 is made up of 16 amino acids. Germline assignment: CDR1 SGHRS and CDR2 YFSETQ. DNA of the CDR3: TGCGCCAGCAGCTTGTTCGGCAGAACTAGCACAGATACGCAGTATTTT. This sequence encodes CASSLFGRTSTDTQYF.

The rearrangement joins TRBV7-3 to TRBJ2-1; TRBD2 matches at 11 bases. Germline V gene lookup returns CDR1 SGHTA and CDR2 FQGTGA. The CDR3 is made up of 15 amino acids. V trimming: 5 bases; J trimming: 2 bases; junction bases outside the gene matches: 2. CDR3 DNA: TGTGCCAGCAGCCAGACTAGCGGGACCTACAATGAGCAGTTCTTC. This encodes CASSQTSGTYNEQFF. Together with reference TRBV7-3 and TRBJ2-1, the CDR3 gives the full variable domain: GAGVSQTPSNKVTEKGKYVELRCDPISGHTALYWYRQSLGQGPEFLIYFQGTGAADDSGLPNDRFFAVRPEGSVSTLKIQRTERGDSAVYLCASSQTSGTYNEQFFGPGTRLTVL.

Concerning this clone itself: In the same sample, other DNA sequences code for this CDR3. The rearrangement joins TRBV29-1 to TRBJ2-3; D might be TRBD2 (6 bases). The CDR3 covers 13 residues. Per germline, CDR1 SQVTM and CDR2 ANQGSEA. The V end lost 8 bases, the J end lost 2 bases, and 14 bases lay between the germline ends. For the CDR3, the DNA is TGCAGCTCTCGGACGGGGGTCACAGATACGCAGTATTTT. Amino acids: CSSRTGVTDTQYF.

The chain couples TRBV7-3 to TRBJ2-3, with 14 bases lining up with TRBD2. Trimming at V came to 3 bases and at J to 4 bases, leaving 3 bases not matched to a gene. CDR3 length equals 16 residues. Looked up from germline, CDR1 is SGHTA and CDR2 is FQGTGA. Written as DNA, the CDR3 is TGTGCCAGCAGCTTGGGACTAGCGGGAGTAGCAGATACGCAGTATTTT. Translating gives CASSLGLAGVADTQYF.

The chain uses TRBV7-6 and TRBJ1-1; tentatively, D is TRBD1 (5 bases). From germline, CDR1 is SGHVS and CDR2 FNYEAQ. Trimming removed 2 bases from V and 4 bases from J, with 8 bases in between. The CDR3 sequence is 13 residues long. The chain's CDR3 is CASSLSGGTEAFF. CDR3 DNA: TGTGCCAGCAGCTTAAGTGGGGGCACTGAAGCTTTCTTT. Drawing the rest from reference TRBV7-6 and TRBJ1-1, the complete variable domain is GAGVSQSPRYKVTKRGQDVALRCDPISGHVSLYWYRQALGQGPEFLTYFNYEAQQDKSGLPNDRFSAERPEGSISTLTIQRTEQRDSAMYRCASSLSGGTEAFFGQGTRLTVV.

V and J are TRBV10-3 and TRBJ2-1, with a weak D call TRBD2 (5 bases). The CDR3 loop spans 15 amino acids. The germline CDR1 and CDR2 sequences are ENHRY and SYGVKD. V gave up 0 bases and J gave up 7 bases, with 13 bases separating them. The CDR3 nucleotides read TGTGCCATCAGTGAGTCTGAGCTGGGAGTAAATGAGCAGTTCTTC. Translated, it gives CAISESELGVNEQFF.

Notes on this clone: It differs at one base from a far larger clone, so likely a read error. The chain is built from TRBV28 and TRBJ1-5; 9 bases align to TRBD1. This CDR3 has 15 residues. V was pared by 3 bases and J by 3 bases, with 3 bases of the junction left unmatched. The germline V gene has CDR1 MDHEN and CDR2 SYDVKM. CDR3 sequence (DNA): TGTGCCAGCAGTTTTTGGGACAGGGACAATCAGCCCCAGCATTTT. It is translated as CASSFWDRDNQPQHF.

The chain couples TRBV5-1 to TRBJ2-5; TRBD1 is a possible D gene (5 bases). V shed 1 base and J shed 2 bases, with 12 bases lying between them. Germline V CDR1 and CDR2: SGHRS, YFSETQ. The CDR3 loop spans 15 amino acids. The CDR3 is CASSLWSRQQETQYF. CDR3 bases: TGCGCCAGCAGCTTGTGGTCCAGACAGCAAGAGACCCAGTACTTC.